This TCR beta chain is from a study of T cell responses to AZD1222 COVID-19 vaccine. General study findings and limits: Unmutated regions of variants are reportedly targeted by nearly half of spike-specific TCRs. The CD4 TCRs associated with vaccination extended across spike and predominated at 160-218 and 743-854.

V dropped 4 bases and J dropped 1 base, with 17 bases sitting between them. The CDR3 runs to 16 residues. CDR1 is MNHEY, CDR2 SVGEGT, per germline. Turning to this clone: Its specificity is unknown.

TCRdb keeps only in-frame clones here, not all; method: immunoSEQ multiplex PCR. Seen here are around 150,000 clones, 90% to 95% observed once, and the top ten hold 1% to 1.4%. The clonotype was recovered from an adult who received the AZD1222 COVID-19 vaccine. The gene calls are TRBV6-2 or TRBV6-3 and TRBJ2-7; D is ambiguous. This sample comprised peripheral blood, obtained 28 days after the second AZD1222 dose. The CDR3, as DNA: TGTGCCAGCAGTTTTTATCCGACGGACCCTTCCTACGAGCAGTACTTC. It yields the protein CASSFYPTDPSYEQYF.